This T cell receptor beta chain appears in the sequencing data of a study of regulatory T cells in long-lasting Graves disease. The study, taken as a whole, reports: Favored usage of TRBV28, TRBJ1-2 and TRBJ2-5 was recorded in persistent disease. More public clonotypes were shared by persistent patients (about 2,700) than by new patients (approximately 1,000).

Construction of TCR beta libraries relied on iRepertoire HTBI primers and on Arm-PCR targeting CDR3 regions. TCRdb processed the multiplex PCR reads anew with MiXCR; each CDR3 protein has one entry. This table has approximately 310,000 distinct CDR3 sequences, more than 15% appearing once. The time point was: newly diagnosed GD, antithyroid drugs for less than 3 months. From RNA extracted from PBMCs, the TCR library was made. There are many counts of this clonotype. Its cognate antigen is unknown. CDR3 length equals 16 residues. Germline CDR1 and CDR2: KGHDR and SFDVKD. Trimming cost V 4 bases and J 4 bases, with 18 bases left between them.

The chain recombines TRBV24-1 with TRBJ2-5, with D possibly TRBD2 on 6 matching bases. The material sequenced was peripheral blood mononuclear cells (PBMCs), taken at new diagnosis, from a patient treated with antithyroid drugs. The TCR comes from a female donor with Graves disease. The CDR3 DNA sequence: TGTGCCACCAGTGACCGTGGCGGGAAGGAGGGAGAGACCCAGTACTTC. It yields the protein CATSDRGGKEGETQYF.